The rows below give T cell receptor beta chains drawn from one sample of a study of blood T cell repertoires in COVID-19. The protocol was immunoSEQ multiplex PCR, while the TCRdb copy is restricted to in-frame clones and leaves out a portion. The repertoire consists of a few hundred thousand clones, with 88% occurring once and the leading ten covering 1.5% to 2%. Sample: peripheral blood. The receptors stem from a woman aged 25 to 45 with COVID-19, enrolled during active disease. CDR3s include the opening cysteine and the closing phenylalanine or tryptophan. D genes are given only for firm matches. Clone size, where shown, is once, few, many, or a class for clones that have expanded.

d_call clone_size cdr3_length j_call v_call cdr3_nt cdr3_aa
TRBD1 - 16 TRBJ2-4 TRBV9 TGTGCCAGCAGCGCGGGGACAGGGAGAGACAAAAACATTCAGTACTTC CASSAGTGRDKNIQYF
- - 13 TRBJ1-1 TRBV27 TGTGCCAGCAGCACACAGGTGGCCACTGAAGCTTTCTTT CASSTQVATEAFF
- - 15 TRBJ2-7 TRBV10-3 TGTGCCATCAGTGAGTCAATCCAGGGGAAGGGAGAGCAGTACTTC CAISESIQGKGEQYF
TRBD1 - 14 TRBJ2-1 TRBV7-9 TGTGCCAGCAGCCCAGCCGGGACAGACAATGAGCAGTTCTTC CASSPAGTDNEQFF
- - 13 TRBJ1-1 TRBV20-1 TGCAGTGCTAGTGGAGGCTTAGGAACTGAAGCTTTCTTT CSASGGLGTEAFF
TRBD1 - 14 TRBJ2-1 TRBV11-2 TGTGCCAGCAGCTTAGAAGTCAGGGGGTTTGAGCAGTTCTTC CASSLEVRGFEQFF
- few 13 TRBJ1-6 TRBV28 TGTGCCAGCAAGACAGAGATGAATTCACCCCTCCACTTT CASKTEMNSPLHF
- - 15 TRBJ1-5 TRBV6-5 TGTGCCAGCAGGAACCAAGGTGGAGGCAATCAGCCCCAGCATTTT CASRNQGGGNQPQHF
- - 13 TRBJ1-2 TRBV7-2 TGTGCCAGCAGCCCTACAGCCAACTATGGCTACACCTTC CASSPTANYGYTF
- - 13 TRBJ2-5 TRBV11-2 TGTGCCAGCAGCCAGGGCCTCACGGAGACCCAGTACTTC CASSQGLTETQYF
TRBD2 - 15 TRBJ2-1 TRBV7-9 TGTGCCAGCAGCTTTAGCGGGGGACCTATAGGTGAGCAGTTCTTC CASSFSGGPIGEQFF
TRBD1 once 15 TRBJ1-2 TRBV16 TGTGCCAGCAGCCCAGCGAGGACAGGGACTGACGGCTACACCTTC CASSPARTGTDGYTF
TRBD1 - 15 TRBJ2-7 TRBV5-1 TGCGCCAGCAGCAAGGACAGGGTGGATTTTTACGAGCAGTACTTC CASSKDRVDFYEQYF
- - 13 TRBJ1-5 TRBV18 TGTGCCAGCTCACCAACCCCCCAGGAGCCCCAGCATTTT CASSPTPQEPQHF
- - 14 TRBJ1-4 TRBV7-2 TGTGCCAGCAGCTCCCAGGGGAATAATGAAAAACTGTTTTTT CASSSQGNNEKLFF
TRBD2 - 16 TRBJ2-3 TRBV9 TGTGCCAGCAGCGTAGAACTAGCGGATAGCACAGATACGCAGTATTTT CASSVELADSTDTQYF
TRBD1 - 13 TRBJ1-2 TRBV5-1 TGCGCCAGCAGCCCCGCGACAGGGTACGGCTACACCTTC CASSPATGYGYTF
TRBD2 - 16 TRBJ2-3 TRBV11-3 TGTGCCAGCAGCCCACTAGCGGGGGGGAGCACAGATACGCAGTATTTT CASSPLAGGSTDTQYF
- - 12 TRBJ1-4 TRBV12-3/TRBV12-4 TGTGCCAGCGGTGGCACTAATGAAAAACTGTTTTTT CASGGTNEKLFF
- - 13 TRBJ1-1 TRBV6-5 TGTGCCAGCAGCTTAACTAGGAACACTGAAGCTTTCTTT CASSLTRNTEAFF
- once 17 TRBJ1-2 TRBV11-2 TGTGCCAGCAGCTCGATCAGGGGTATCGACCCTAACTATGGCTACACCTTC CASSSIRGIDPNYGYTF
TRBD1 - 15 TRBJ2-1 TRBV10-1 TGCGCCAGCAGAGACCCGGGACAGTTCGGGGATGAGCAGTTCTTC CASRDPGQFGDEQFF
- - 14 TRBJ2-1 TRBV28 TGTGCCAGCAGCCCCTTGTGGGCCGGCAATGAGCAGTTCTTC CASSPLWAGNEQFF
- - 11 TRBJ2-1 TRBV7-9 TGTGCCAGCAGACTATACAATGAGCAGTTCTTC CASRLYNEQFF
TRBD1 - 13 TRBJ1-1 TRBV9 TGTGCCAGCAGCGTCTCTCCGGGACAGGAGTCTTTCTTT CASSVSPGQESFF
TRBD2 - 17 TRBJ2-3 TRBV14 TGTGCCAGCAGCCGACGACTAGCGGGGACGCTAACAGATACGCAGTATTTT CASSRRLAGTLTDTQYF
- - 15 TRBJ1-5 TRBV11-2 TGTGCCAGCAGCTTAGGCGGGGCGTTCGGTCAGCCCCAGCATTTT CASSLGGAFGQPQHF
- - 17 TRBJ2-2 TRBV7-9 TGTGCCAGCAGCTTAGCCCGAGACACTTCGAACACCGGGGAGCTGTTTTTT CASSLARDTSNTGELFF
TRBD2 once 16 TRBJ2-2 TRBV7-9 TGTGCCAGCAGCTATAGCGGGGGCCCCACGGGCGGGGAGCTGTTTTTT CASSYSGGPTGGELFF
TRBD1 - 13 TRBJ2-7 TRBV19 TGTGCCAGTAGTCCGACAGGGCGGTACGAGCAGTACTTC CASSPTGRYEQYF
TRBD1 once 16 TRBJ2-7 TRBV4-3 TGCGCCAGCAGCCACATTAGTGCGACAGGGTTCGGCGAGCAGTACTTC CASSHISATGFGEQYF
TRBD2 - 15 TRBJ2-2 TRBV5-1 TGCGCCAGCAGGATAGCGGGGGGGCCCGGCGGGGAGCTGTTTTTT CASRIAGGPGGELFF
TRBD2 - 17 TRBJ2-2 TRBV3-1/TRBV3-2 TGTGCCAGCAGCCAAGCCCATAGAGCGGGGGGCTCCGGGGAGCTGTTTTTT CASSQAHRAGGSGELFF
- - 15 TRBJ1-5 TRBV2 TGTGCCAGCAGCTTACGAGGGGGTGGGAGTCAGCCCCAGCATTTT CASSLRGGGSQPQHF
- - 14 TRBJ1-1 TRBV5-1 TGCGCCAGCAGCTTGGGTCCCCGAGGGACTGAAGCTTTCTTT CASSLGPRGTEAFF
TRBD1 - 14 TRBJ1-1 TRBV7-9 TGTGCCAGCAGCCCACGACAGGGGATCACTGAAGCTTTCTTT CASSPRQGITEAFF
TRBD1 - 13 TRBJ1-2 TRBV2 TGTGCCAGCAGCGTCGGACAGGGCTATGGCTACACCTTC CASSVGQGYGYTF
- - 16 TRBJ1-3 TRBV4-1 TGCGCCAGCAGCCATAGTACGCGGGCATCTGGAAACACCATATATTTT CASSHSTRASGNTIYF
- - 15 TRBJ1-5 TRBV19 TGTGCCAGTAGTATCGAGGCACATAGCAATCAGCCCCAGCATTTT CASSIEAHSNQPQHF
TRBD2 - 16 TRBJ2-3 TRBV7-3 TGTGCCAGCAGCTTAGGGACTAGCGGAGGGTCAGATACGCAGTATTTT CASSLGTSGGSDTQYF
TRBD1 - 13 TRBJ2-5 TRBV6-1 TGTGCCAGCGGTGAGGGGGCCCAAGAGACCCAGTACTTC CASGEGAQETQYF
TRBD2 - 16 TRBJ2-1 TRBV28 TGTGCCAGCAGCCGGCCCGGGACTAGCGTAGCAAATGAGCAGTTCTTC CASSRPGTSVANEQFF
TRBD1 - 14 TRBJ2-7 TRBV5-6 TGTGCCAGCAGCCCCGGGACAGGGGGCGTCGAGCAGTACTTC CASSPGTGGVEQYF
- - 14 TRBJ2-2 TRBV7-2 TGTGCCAGCAGCCTGGACAGGAACACCGGGGAGCTGTTTTTT CASSLDRNTGELFF
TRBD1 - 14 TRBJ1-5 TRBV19 TGTGCCAGTAGTGGACAGGGGTCGGGGCAGCCCCAGCATTTT CASSGQGSGQPQHF
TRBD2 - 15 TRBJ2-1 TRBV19 TGTGCCAGTAGTCGACTAGCGGGAGATTACAATGAGCAGTTCTTC CASSRLAGDYNEQFF
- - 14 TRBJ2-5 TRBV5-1 TGCGCCAGCAGCTTGACTCTCCTCGGGGAGACCCAGTACTTC CASSLTLLGETQYF
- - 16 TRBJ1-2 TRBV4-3 TGCGCCAGCAGCCAAGCGTCCGATGGGGGCAACTATGGCTACACCTTC CASSQASDGGNYGYTF
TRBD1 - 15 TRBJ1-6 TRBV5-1 TGCGCCAGCAGCCAAGACGGACAGGGAAATTCACCCCTCCACTTT CASSQDGQGNSPLHF
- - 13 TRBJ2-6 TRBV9 TGTGCCAGCAGCGTGGACAGGGCCAACGTCCTGACTTTC CASSVDRANVLTF
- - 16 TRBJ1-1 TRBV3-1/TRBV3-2 TGTGCCAGCAGCCAAGGGCGCCGGCTGGGAGACACTGAAGCTTTCTTT CASSQGRRLGDTEAFF